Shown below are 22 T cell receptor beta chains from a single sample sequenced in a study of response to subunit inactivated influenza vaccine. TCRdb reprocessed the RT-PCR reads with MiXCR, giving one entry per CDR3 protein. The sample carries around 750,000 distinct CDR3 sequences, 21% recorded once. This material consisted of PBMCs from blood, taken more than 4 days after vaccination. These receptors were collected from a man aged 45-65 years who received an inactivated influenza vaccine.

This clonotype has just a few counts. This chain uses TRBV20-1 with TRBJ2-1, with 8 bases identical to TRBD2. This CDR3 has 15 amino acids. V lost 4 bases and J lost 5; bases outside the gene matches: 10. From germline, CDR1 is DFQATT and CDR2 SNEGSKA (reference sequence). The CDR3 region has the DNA TGCAGTGCTACCCAAGCGGGAGCAATTGACAATGAGCAGTTCTTC. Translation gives CSATQAGAIDNEQFF.

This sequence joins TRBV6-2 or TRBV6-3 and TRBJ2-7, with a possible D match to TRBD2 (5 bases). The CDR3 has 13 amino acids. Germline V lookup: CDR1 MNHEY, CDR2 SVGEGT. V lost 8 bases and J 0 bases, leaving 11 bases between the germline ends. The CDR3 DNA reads TGTGCCAGCTGGACTCTCAGCTCCTACGAGCAGTACTTC. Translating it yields CASWTLSSYEQYF.

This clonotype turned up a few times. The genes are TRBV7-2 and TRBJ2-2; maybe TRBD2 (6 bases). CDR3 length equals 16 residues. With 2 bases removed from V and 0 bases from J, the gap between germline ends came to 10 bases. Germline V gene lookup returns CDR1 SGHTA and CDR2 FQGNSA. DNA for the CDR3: TGTGCCAGCAGCTTAATGGCGGGGTCGAACACCGGGGAGCTGTTTTTT. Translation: CASSLMAGSNTGELFF.

This chain's CDR3 is CASSPVLAGKLIHEQYF. The CDR3 DNA sequence: TGTGCCAGCTCACCGGTTCTAGCGGGAAAACTGATCCACGAGCAGTACTTC. V is TRBV18 and J is TRBJ2-7, with 9 bases matching TRBD2. CDR1 is KGHSH and CDR2 is LQKENI in the germline V gene. The CDR3 loop spans 17 amino acids. With 3 bases clipped from V and 5 bases from J, the junction kept 14 bases outside the gene matches.

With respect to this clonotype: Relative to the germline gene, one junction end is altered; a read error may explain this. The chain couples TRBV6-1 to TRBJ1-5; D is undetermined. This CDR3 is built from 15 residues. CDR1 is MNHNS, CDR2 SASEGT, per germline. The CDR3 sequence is CASREAGNSNQPQHF. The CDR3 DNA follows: TGTGCCAGCAGGGAAGCGGGGAATAGCAATCAGCCCCAGCATTTT.

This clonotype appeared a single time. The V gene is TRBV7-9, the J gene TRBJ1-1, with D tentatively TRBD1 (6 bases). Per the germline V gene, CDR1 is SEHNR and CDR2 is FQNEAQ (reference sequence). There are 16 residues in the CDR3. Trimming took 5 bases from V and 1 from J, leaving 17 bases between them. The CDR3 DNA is TGTGCCAGCAGCACGAGAACAGGGCCGAAGAACACTGAAGCTTTCTTT. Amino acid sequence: CASSTRTGPKNTEAFF.

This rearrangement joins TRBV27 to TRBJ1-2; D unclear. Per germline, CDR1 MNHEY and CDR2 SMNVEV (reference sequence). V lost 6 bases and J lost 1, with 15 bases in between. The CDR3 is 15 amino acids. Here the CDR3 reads CASSLIGSINYGYTF. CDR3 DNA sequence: TGTGCCAGCAGCCTTATAGGCAGCATTAACTATGGCTACACCTTC.

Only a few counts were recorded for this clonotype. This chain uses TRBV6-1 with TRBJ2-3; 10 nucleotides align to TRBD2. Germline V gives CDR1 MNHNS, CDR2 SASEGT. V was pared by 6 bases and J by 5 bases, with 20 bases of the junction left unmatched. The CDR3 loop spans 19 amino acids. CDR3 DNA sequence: TGTGCCAGCAGCTCCCGAGCGGGGGGGCAGGAAGGTGATGGAGATACGCAGTATTTT. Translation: CASSSRAGGQEGDGDTQYF.

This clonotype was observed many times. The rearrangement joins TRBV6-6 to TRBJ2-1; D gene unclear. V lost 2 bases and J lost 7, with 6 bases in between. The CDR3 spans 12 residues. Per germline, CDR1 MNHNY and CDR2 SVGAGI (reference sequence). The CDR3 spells CASSYQGNEQFF. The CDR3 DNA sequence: TGTGCCAGCAGTTACCAAGGTAATGAGCAGTTCTTC.

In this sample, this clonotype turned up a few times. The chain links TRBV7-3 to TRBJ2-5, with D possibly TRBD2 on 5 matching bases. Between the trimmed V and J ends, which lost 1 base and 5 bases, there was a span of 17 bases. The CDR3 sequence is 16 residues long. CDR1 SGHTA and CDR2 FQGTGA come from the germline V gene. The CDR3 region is CASSLRPRGRGETQYF. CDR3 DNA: TGTGCCAGCAGCTTAAGGCCCCGCGGCCGAGGGGAGACCCAGTACTTC. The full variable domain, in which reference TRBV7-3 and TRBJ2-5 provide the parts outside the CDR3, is GAGVSQTPSNKVTEKGKYVELRCDPISGHTALYWYRQSLGQGPEFLIYFQGTGAADDSGLPNDRFFAVRPEGSVSTLKIQRTERGDSAVYLCASSLRPRGRGETQYFGPGTRLLVL.

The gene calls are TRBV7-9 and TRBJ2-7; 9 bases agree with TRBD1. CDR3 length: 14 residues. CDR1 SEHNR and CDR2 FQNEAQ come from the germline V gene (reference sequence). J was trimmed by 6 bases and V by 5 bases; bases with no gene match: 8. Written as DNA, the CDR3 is TGTGCCAGCAGCCTCACGGACAGGGGACCCGAGCAGTACTTC. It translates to CASSLTDRGPEQYF.

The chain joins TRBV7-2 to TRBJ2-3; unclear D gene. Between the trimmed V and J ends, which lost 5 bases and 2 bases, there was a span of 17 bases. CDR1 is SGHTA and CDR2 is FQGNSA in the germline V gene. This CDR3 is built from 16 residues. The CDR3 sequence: CASSDLGVRTTDTQYF. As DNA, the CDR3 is TGTGCCAGCAGCGACCTTGGTGTCAGAACCACAGATACGCAGTATTTT.

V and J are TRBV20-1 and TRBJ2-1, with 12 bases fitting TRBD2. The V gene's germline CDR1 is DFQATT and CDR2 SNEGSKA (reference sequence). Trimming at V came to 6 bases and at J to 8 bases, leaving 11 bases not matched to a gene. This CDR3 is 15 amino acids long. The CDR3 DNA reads TGCAGTGCAAAAATGACTAGCGGGAGCGGAGATGAGCAGTTCTTC. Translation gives CSAKMTSGSGDEQFF.

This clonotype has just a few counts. Here the CDR3 reads CSGTSGPHEQFF. The CDR3 nucleotides read TGCAGTGGGACTAGTGGACCCCATGAGCAGTTCTTC. The rearrangement joins TRBV20-1 to TRBJ2-1; 7 nucleotides align to TRBD2. There are 12 residues in the CDR3. The germline V gene encodes CDR1 DFQATT and CDR2 SNEGSKA (reference sequence). The trim removed 7 bases at V and 8 bases at J, leaving 8 bases unmatched.

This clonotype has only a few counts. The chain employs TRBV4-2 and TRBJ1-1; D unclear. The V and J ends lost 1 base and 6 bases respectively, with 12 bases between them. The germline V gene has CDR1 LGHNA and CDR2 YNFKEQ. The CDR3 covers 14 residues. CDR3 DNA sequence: TGTGCCAGCAGCCAAGGCGTCCTGGAGGCTGAAGCTTTCTTT. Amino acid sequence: CASSQGVLEAEAFF.

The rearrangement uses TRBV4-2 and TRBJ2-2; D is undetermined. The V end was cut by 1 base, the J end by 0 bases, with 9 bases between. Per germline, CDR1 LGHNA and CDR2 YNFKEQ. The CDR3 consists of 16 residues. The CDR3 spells CASSQGSRPNTGELFF. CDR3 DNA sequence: TGTGCCAGCAGCCAAGGATCCAGACCGAACACCGGGGAGCTGTTTTTT.

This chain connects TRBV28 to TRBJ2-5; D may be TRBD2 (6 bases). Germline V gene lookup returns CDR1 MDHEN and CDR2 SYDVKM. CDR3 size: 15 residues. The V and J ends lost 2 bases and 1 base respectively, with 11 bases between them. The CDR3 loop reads CASSLAGRPQETQYF. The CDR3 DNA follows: TGTGCCAGCAGTTTAGCGGGAAGGCCCCAAGAGACCCAGTACTTC.

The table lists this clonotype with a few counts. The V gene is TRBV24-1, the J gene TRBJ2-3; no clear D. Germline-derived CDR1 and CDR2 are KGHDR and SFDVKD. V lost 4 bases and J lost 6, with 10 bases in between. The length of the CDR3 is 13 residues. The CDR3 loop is CATSDKIGDTQYF. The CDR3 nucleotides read TGTGCCACCAGTGACAAGATTGGGGATACGCAGTATTTT.

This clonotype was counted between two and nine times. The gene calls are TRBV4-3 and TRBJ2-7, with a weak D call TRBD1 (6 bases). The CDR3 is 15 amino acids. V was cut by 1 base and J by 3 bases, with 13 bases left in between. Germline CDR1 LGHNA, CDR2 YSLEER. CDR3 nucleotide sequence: TGCGCCAGCAGCCAAGGTCATCAAGGGGGCTACGAGCAGTACTTC. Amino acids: CASSQGHQGGYEQYF.

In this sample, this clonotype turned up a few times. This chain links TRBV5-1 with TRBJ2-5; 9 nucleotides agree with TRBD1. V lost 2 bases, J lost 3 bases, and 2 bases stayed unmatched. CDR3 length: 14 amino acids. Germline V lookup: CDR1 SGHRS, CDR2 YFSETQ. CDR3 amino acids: CASSLTGGKETQYF. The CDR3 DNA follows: TGCGCCAGCAGCTTAACAGGGGGCAAAGAGACCCAGTACTTC.

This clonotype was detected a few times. As DNA, the CDR3 is TGTGCCAGCAGCGTAGAGTCGATCCTGGATACGCAGTATTTT. Protein: CASSVESILDTQYF. The chain uses TRBV9 and TRBJ2-3, with no clear D. Per germline, CDR1 SGDLS and CDR2 YYNGEE. Trimming took 0 bases from V and 6 from J, leaving 11 bases between them. The CDR3 has 14 residues.

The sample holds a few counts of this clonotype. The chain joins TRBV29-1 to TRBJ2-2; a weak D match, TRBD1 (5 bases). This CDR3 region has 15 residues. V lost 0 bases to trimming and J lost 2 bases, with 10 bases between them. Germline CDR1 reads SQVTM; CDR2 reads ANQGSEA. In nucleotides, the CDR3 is TGCAGCGTTGAAGAGGTGGGGCTCAACACCGGGGAGCTGTTTTTT. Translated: CSVEEVGLNTGELFF.